The 7 T cell receptor beta chains in this list originate from one sample, sequenced in a study of OX40 agonist ivuxolimab in advanced cancers. Using immunoSEQ multiplex PCR, the repertoire was profiled, and TCRdb retains in-frame clones only, with some absent. Of about 89,000 clones listed, roughly 88% were seen once; the top ten hold 0.25% to 0.35%. Source: CD4+ or CD8+ T cells sorted from blood, taken in a trial of the OX40 agonist ivuxolimab. All receptors come from an adult with an advanced solid tumor such as melanoma, head and neck, liver or kidney cancer.

V and J are TRBV7-9 and TRBJ2-7, with TRBD1 matching 9 bases. V trimming: 3 bases; J trimming: 5 bases; junction bases outside the gene matches: 5. Germline V gene sequence: CDR1 SEHNR, CDR2 FQNEAQ (reference sequence). This CDR3 spans 14 amino acids. CDR3 coding DNA: TGTGCCAGCAGCTTTGTACAGGGGGCACACGAGCAGTACTTC. Its translation: CASSFVQGAHEQYF.

This clone has a single count. This rearrangement joins TRBV5-1 to TRBJ1-1; D is possibly TRBD1 (6 bases). The germline gives CDR1 SGHRS, CDR2 YFSETQ. This CDR3 region has 15 residues. V was clipped by 1 base and J by 2 bases, with 12 bases between them. The CDR3 nucleotides read TGCGCCAGCAGCTTGATCGGGACACAAAACACTGAAGCTTTCTTT. Translation: CASSLIGTQNTEAFF. The full variable domain, in which reference TRBV5-1 and TRBJ1-1 provide the parts outside the CDR3, is KAGVTQTPRYLIKTRGQQVTLSCSPISGHRSVSWYQQTPGQGLQFLFEYFSETQRNKGNFPGRFSGRQFSNSRSEMNVSTLELGDSALYLCASSLIGTQNTEAFFGQGTRLTVV.

This sequence joins TRBV15 and TRBJ2-2, with 9 bases lining up with TRBD2. Germline values: CDR1 LNHNV, CDR2 YYDKDF (reference sequence). This CDR3 region has 15 residues. With V trimmed by 1 base and J by 6 bases, 3 bases remained unmatched. CDR3 DNA sequence: TGTGCCACCAGCAGAGCCGGCGGGAGGGCCGGGGAGCTGTTTTTT. This translates into CATSRAGGRAGELFF.

V and J are TRBV15 and TRBJ2-1; 9 bases are a match to TRBD2. Looked up from germline, CDR1 is LNHNV and CDR2 is YYDKDF (reference sequence). This CDR3 is 17 amino acids long. V trimming: 0 bases; J trimming: 4 bases; junction bases outside the gene matches: 7. For the CDR3, the DNA is TGTGCCACCAGCAGAGAGGGGGCTAGCGGGGCTTACAATGAGCAGTTCTTC. Residues: CATSREGASGAYNEQFF.

This clone turned up a few times. DNA for the CDR3: TGTGCCTGGAATAGCCCACTGGGACTAGCGGGGAGCACAGATACGCAGTATTTT. Residues: CAWNSPLGLAGSTDTQYF. The chain is built from TRBV30 and TRBJ2-3; 13 bases are a match to TRBD2. The CDR3 contains 18 residues. Germline V CDR1 and CDR2: GTSNPN, SVGIG (reference sequence). V gave up 4 bases and J gave up 0 bases; unmatched junction bases: 10.

The rearrangement joins TRBV6-7 to TRBJ1-5, with 8 bases that match TRBD1. TRBV6-7 is given ORF status, its function remaining uncertain. With 1 base clipped from V and 2 bases from J, the junction kept 10 bases outside the gene matches. The CDR3 consists of 18 residues. The CDR3 region is CASSYLGMKDRGNQPQHF. The CDR3 DNA reads as TGTGCCAGCAGTTACTTGGGCATGAAGGACAGGGGCAATCAGCCCCAGCATTTT.

This clone appeared a single time. The chain links TRBV2 to TRBJ2-7; TRBD2 might be the D (6 bases). V lost 6 bases to trimming and J lost 0 bases, with 9 bases between them. In germline, CDR1 is SNHLY, CDR2 FYNNEI. CDR3 length: 13 residues. In DNA, the CDR3 is TGTGCCAGCAGGGGGGAGGCCTCCTACGAGCAGTACTTC. Protein product: CASRGEASYEQYF.